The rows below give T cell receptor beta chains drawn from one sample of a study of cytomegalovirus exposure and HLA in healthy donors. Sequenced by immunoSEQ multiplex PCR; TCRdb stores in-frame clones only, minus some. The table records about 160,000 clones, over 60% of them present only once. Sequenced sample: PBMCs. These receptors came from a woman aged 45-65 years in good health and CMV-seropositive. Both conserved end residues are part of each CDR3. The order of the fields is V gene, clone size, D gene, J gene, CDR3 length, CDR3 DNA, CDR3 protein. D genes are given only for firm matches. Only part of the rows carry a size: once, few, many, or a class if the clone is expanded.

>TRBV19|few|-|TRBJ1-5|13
TGTGCCAGTAGTAGTCGGAGCAATCAGCCCCAGCATTTT
CASSSRSNQPQHF
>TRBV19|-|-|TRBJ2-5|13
TGTGCCAGTAGTATGAATCGGCAAGAGACCCAGTACTTC
CASSMNRQETQYF
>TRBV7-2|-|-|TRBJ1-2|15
TGTGCCAGCAGCCTTACTACCAGTTCAAACTATGGCTACACCTTC
CASSLTTSSNYGYTF
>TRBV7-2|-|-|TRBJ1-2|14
TGTGCCAGCAGCTTAGATCGTCAGGATCGAGGCTACACCTTC
CASSLDRQDRGYTF
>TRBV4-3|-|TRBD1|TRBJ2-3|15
TGCGCCAGCAGCCTTAGGGGGCTAAACACAGATACGCAGTATTTT
CASSLRGLNTDTQYF
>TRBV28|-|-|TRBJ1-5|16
TGTGCCAGCAGTTTACGCCCGGGGGAGCTCAATCAGCCCCAGCATTTT
CASSLRPGELNQPQHF
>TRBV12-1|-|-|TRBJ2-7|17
TGTGTCAGCAGCCCAATTCTCCGGGACAGGGATACCTACGAGCAGTACTTC
CVSSPILRDRDTYEQYF
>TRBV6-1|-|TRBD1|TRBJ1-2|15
TGTGCCAGCAGTGACTTGGGGACAGTATACTATGGCTACACCTTC
CASSDLGTVYYGYTF
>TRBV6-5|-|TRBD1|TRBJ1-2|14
TGTGCCAGCAGTCGACCCCCGGGACAGGGGGCGAGTACCTTC
CASSRPPGQGASTF
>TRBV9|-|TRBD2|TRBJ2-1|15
TGTGCCAGCAGCGTATCGCTAGCGGAAAACAATGAGCAGTTCTTC
CASSVSLAENNEQFF
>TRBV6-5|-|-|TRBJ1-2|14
TGTGCCAGCAGTTACTCTTCAGGGCTTTATGGCTACACCTTC
CASSYSSGLYGYTF
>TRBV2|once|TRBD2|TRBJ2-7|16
TGTGCCAGCAGCCCAGACCCACCGAGCGGGGCCCCCGAGCAGTACTTC
CASSPDPPSGAPEQYF
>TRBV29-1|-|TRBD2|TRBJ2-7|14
TGCAGCGTTGCAGGACCGGGACTAGTCGGCGAGCAGTACTTC
CSVAGPGLVGEQYF
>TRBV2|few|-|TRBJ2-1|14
TGTGCCAGCAGTGAACAACTAGGACGCAATGAGCAGTTCTTC
CASSEQLGRNEQFF
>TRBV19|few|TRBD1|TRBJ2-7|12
TGTGCCAGTAGTATTGGACAGGAGAAGCAGTACTTC
CASSIGQEKQYF
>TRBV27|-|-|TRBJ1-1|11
TGTGCCAGCACCCTCGGCACTGAAGCTTTCTTT
CASTLGTEAFF
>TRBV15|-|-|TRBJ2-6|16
TGTGCCACCAGCAGAGTTAGGAGCTCTGGGGCCAACGTCCTGACTTTC
CATSRVRSSGANVLTF
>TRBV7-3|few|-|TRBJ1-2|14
TGTGCCAGCAGCTTATCGAGCGCCCCTGGTGGCTACACCTTC
CASSLSSAPGGYTF
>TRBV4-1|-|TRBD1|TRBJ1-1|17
TGCGCCAGCAGCCAAGACGGGACAGGGTTTAAGAACACTGAAGCTTTCTTT
CASSQDGTGFKNTEAFF
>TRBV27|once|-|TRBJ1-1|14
TGTGCCAGCAGCAGGGAAGGAAAAGGCACTGAAGCTTTCTTT
CASSREGKGTEAFF